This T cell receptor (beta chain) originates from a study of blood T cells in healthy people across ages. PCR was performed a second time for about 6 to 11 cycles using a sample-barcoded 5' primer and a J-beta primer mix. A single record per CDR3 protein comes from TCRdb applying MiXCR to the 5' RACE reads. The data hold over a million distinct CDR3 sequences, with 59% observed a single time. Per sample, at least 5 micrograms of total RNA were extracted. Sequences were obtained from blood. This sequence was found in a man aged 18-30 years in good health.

CDR3 DNA: TGTGCCAGCAGTTATAGACGGGGTAGTCGCTACAATGAGCAGTTCTTC. This codes for CASSYRRGSRYNEQFF. The chain joins TRBV6-5 to TRBJ2-1, with D possibly TRBD2 on 5 matching bases. Looked up from germline, CDR1 is MNHEY and CDR2 is SVGAGI. There are 16 residues in the CDR3. V gave up 3 bases and J gave up 3 bases, with 15 bases separating them.